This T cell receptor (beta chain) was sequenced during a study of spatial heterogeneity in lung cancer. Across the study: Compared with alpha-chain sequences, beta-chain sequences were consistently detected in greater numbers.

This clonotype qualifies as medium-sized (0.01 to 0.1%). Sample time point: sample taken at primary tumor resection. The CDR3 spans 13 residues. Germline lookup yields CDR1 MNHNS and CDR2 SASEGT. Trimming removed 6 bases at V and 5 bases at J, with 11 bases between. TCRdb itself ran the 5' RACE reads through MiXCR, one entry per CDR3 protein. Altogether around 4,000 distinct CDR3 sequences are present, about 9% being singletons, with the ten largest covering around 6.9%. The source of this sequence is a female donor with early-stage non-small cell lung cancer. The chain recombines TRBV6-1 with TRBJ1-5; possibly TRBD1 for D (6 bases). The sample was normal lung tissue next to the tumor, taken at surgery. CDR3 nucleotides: TGTGCCAGCAGGGACCAGGGGCATCAGCCCCAGCATTTT. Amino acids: CASRDQGHQPQHF.